There are many counts of the clone carrying this T cell receptor (beta chain). The germline V and J ends were trimmed by 4 bases and 1 base, with 10 bases remaining between them. The CDR3 has 14 residues. CDR1 and CDR2 (germline): SGHRS, YFSETQ. PCR was performed a second time for roughly 7 to 12 cycles using a sample-barcoded 5' primer and a J-beta primer mix. From the 5' RACE reads, TCRdb called clonotypes with MiXCR, one entry per CDR3 protein. In the table there are some 1,500,000 distinct CDR3 sequences, approximately 43% of which are singletons. The sample is drawn from a study of blood T cells in healthy people across ages.

The TCR comes from a woman in her late teens or twenties in good health. The rearrangement uses TRBV5-1 and TRBJ2-3, with D hard to call. The sequenced sample consisted of blood. As DNA, the CDR3 is TGCGCCAGCAGCCTAAACCTGGGCACAGATACGCAGTATTTT. Its translation is CASSLNLGTDTQYF. Looking up the rest from reference TRBV5-1 and TRBJ2-3 gives the full variable domain: KAGVTQTPRYLIKTRGQQVTLSCSPISGHRSVSWYQQTPGQGLQFLFEYFSETQRNKGNFPGRFSGRQFSNSRSEMNVSTLELGDSALYLCASSLNLGTDTQYFGPGTRLTVL.